The 2 T cell receptor beta chains below were found in one sample sequenced in a study of low-dose radiotherapy and immunotherapy resistance in tumors. Specified time point: before trial treatment. Alpha- and beta-chain coverage of first-strand cDNA came from TRAV- and TRBV-specific primers. The TCRs were subjected to amplification over around 19 PCR cycles employing a constant-region primer in conjunction with a V-primer adapter. From the reads, TCRdb called clonotypes with MiXCR, one entry per CDR3 protein. The sample has some 71,000 distinct CDR3 sequences; roughly 30% are singletons. The source material was PBMCs, sampled before treatment. Receptors were obtained from a female donor with ovarian cancer.

Many counts were recorded for this clonotype. This chain connects TRBV23-1 to TRBJ2-7; possible D gene TRBD1, 6 bases. TRBV23-1 is given ORF status, its function remaining uncertain. The CDR3 extends over 21 amino acids. Trimming pared 2 bases from V and 0 bases from J, leaving 29 bases between. The CDR3 DNA follows: TGCGCCAGCAGTCAAGCCTCAACCTTCGCCCCCCGGGACACCCTCTCCTACGAGCAGTACTTC. Residues: CASSQASTFAPRDTLSYEQYF.

This clonotype was counted many times. The V call is TRBV4-3, the J call TRBJ2-5; possibly TRBD2 for D (6 bases). This CDR3 contains 15 residues. Deletions cut 4 bases from V and 1 base from J, with 13 bases between. Germline V CDR1 and CDR2: LGHNA, YSLEER. The CDR3 protein is CASSLGGRRQETQYF. The CDR3 DNA follows: TGCGCCAGCAGCCTGGGGGGACGGCGCCAAGAGACCCAGTACTTC.